These T cell receptor beta chains were read from a single sample in a study of T cell changes during pregnancy in multiple sclerosis. Assay used: immunoSEQ multiplex PCR; TCRdb lists only in-frame clones, some missing. The sample lists approximately 58,000 clones, roughly 90% occurring once. Material: CD4+ T cells from peripheral blood mononuclear cells, obtained after pregnancy. The source is a female donor in good health, enrolled as a control in a pregnancy study. The CDR3 runs from the conserved cysteine through the conserved F or W. D genes are given only for firm matches. Part of the rows lack a size; the others show once, few, many or a class for expanded clones.

abundance,v_gene,d_gene,j_gene,CDR3aa,CDR3nt
.,TRBV4-1,TRBD1,TRBJ1-2,CASSQGDRDYGYTF,TGCGCCAGCAGCCAAGGGGACAGGGATTATGGCTACACCTTC
.,TRBV2,.,TRBJ2-2,CASSPGQSTGELFF,TGTGCCAGCTCCCCAGGACAGAGCACCGGGGAGCTGTTTTTT
.,TRBV7-9,TRBD2,TRBJ2-1,CASSLEGLAKNEQFF,TGTGCCAGCAGCTTAGAGGGACTAGCGAAAAATGAGCAGTTCTTC
.,TRBV4-3,TRBD1,TRBJ1-2,CASSQDGRGRGYTF,TGCGCCAGCAGCCAAGACGGCAGGGGGCGAGGCTACACCTTC
.,TRBV20-1,.,TRBJ1-2,CSAGAGSGYTF,TGCAGTGCTGGGGCGGGGTCTGGCTACACCTTC
.,TRBV19,TRBD2,TRBJ2-1,CASSSRGTSGGAGYNEQFF,TGTGCCAGTAGCTCCCGAGGGACTAGCGGGGGGGCCGGGTACAATGAGCAGTTCTTC
.,TRBV9,TRBD1,TRBJ1-2,CASSLEPGTGDGYTF,TGTGCCAGCAGCCTAGAACCCGGGACAGGGGATGGCTACACCTTC
.,TRBV11-1,.,TRBJ2-2,CASSLGQRAYTGELFF,TGTGCCAGCAGCTTAGGGCAGCGCGCCTACACCGGGGAGCTGTTTTTT
.,TRBV25-1,.,TRBJ1-6,CASSGGRQGSTYNSPLHF,TGTGCCAGCAGTGGCGGGAGGCAGGGGAGCACCTATAATTCACCCCTCCACTTT
.,TRBV4-2,.,TRBJ2-1,CASSGRDLRYRFF,TGTGCCAGCAGCGGCCGGGACTTACGATATCGGTTCTTC
.,TRBV25-1,.,TRBJ2-5,CASSQTGTQNKGTQYF,TGTGCCAGCAGCCAAACCGGGACACAAAATAAAGGGACCCAGTACTTC
.,TRBV6-5,.,TRBJ2-7,CASSSPGQGGYEQYF,TGTGCCAGCAGTTCACCCGGGCAGGGAGGTTACGAGCAGTACTTC
.,TRBV5-6,TRBD1,TRBJ2-5,CASSLMGQRGSTQYF,TGTGCCAGCAGCTTGATGGGACAGAGGGGATCTACCCAGTACTTC
.,TRBV6-5,TRBD1,TRBJ2-1,CASSFRDRAVEQFF,TGTGCCAGCAGTTTCCGGGACAGGGCGGTTGAGCAGTTCTTC
.,TRBV5-1,.,TRBJ2-7,CASSLAAGSYEQYF,TGCGCCAGCAGCTTGGCCGCGGGCTCCTACGAGCAGTACTTC
.,TRBV18,.,TRBJ1-5,CASSPGHFNQPQHF,TGTGCCAGCTCACCGGGACACTTCAATCAGCCCCAGCATTTT
few,TRBV18,.,TRBJ1-5,CASSPDRPSNQPQHF,TGTGCCAGCTCACCGGACAGACCCAGCAATCAGCCCCAGCATTTT
.,TRBV7-9,.,TRBJ2-1,CASSPSGAQFF,TGTGCCAGCAGCCCTTCAGGGGCGCAGTTCTTC
.,TRBV7-9,.,TRBJ2-7,CASSPSEGSREQYF,TGTGCCAGCAGCCCTTCGGAGGGTTCGCGCGAGCAGTACTTC
.,TRBV7-2,.,TRBJ2-5,CASRVAGGETQYF,TGTGCCAGCAGGGTCGCAGGGGGGGAGACCCAGTACTTC
.,TRBV28,.,TRBJ1-1,CASSPRGKNTEAFF,TGTGCCAGCAGCCCCAGGGGAAAGAACACTGAAGCTTTCTTT
.,TRBV4-3,.,TRBJ2-1,CASSPGYRTNSYNEQFF,TGCGCCAGCAGCCCAGGCTATCGGACAAACTCCTACAATGAGCAGTTCTTC
.,TRBV11-2,.,TRBJ2-7,CASSPLAIYEQYF,TGTGCCAGCAGCCCCCTAGCTATCTACGAGCAGTACTTC
.,TRBV30,.,TRBJ1-2,CAWSVGESYGYTF,TGTGCCTGGAGTGTAGGGGAAAGCTATGGCTACACCTTC
once,TRBV18,.,TRBJ1-4,CASSPDRSTNEKLFF,TGTGCCAGCTCGCCCGACAGATCAACTAATGAAAAACTGTTTTTT
.,TRBV7-3,TRBD1,TRBJ1-2,CASSRGQGYGYTF,TGTGCCAGCAGCCGCGGACAGGGCTATGGCTACACCTTC
.,TRBV2,TRBD2,TRBJ2-3,CASSEAFGGDTQYF,TGTGCCAGCAGTGAAGCGTTCGGGGGGGATACGCAGTATTTT
.,TRBV30,.,TRBJ1-4,CAWSPQGGEKLFF,TGTGCCTGGAGTCCACAGGGTGGCGAAAAACTGTTTTTT
.,TRBV12-5,TRBD1,TRBJ2-3,CASGLGDRVADTQYF,TGTGCTAGTGGTTTGGGGGACAGGGTGGCAGATACGCAGTATTTT
.,TRBV5-1,.,TRBJ2-7,CASSLVGGSYEQYF,TGCGCCAGCAGCTTGGTCGGGGGCTCCTACGAGCAGTACTTC
.,TRBV6-6,TRBD1,TRBJ2-1,CASSPGQGLKEQFF,TGTGCCAGCAGTCCTGGACAGGGATTAAAGGAGCAGTTCTTC
once,TRBV6-5,.,TRBJ1-2,CASSYLDSPYGYTF,TGTGCCAGCAGTTACCTGGACAGCCCCTATGGCTACACCTTC
.,TRBV15,.,TRBJ2-2,CATSRGSRELFF,TGTGCCACCAGCCGGGGGTCGCGGGAGCTGTTTTTT
.,TRBV28,.,TRBJ1-2,CASSSATGGYTF,TGTGCCAGCAGTTCGGCTACAGGAGGCTACACCTTC
once,TRBV2,TRBD1,TRBJ1-4,CASRQTDREWEKLFF,TGTGCCAGCAGACAAACGGACAGGGAGTGGGAAAAACTGTTTTTT
.,TRBV9,TRBD2,TRBJ2-1,CASSVRFGGAYNEQFF,TGTGCCAGCAGCGTAAGGTTCGGGGGGGCTTACAATGAGCAGTTCTTC
.,TRBV2,TRBD1,TRBJ2-7,CASSEGQGAYEQYF,TGTGCCAGCAGTGAAGGACAGGGGGCCTACGAGCAGTACTTC
.,TRBV5-1,.,TRBJ2-1,CASSSDTTLYNEQFF,TGCGCCAGCAGCTCAGACACCACCTTATACAATGAGCAGTTCTTC
.,TRBV7-3,.,TRBJ2-1,CASSRQAAYNEQFF,TGTGCCAGCAGCCGACAGGCCGCCTACAATGAGCAGTTCTTC
.,TRBV27,.,TRBJ1-5,CASSVWSGSQPQHF,TGTGCCAGCAGTGTCTGGTCAGGCAGCCAGCCCCAGCATTTT
.,TRBV4-3,TRBD2,TRBJ2-1,CASSQGLAVNGNEQFF,TGCGCCAGCAGCCAAGGCCTAGCGGTAAACGGGAATGAGCAGTTCTTC
.,TRBV4-3,TRBD1,TRBJ1-5,CASSQDQGEHQPQHF,TGCGCCAGCAGCCAAGATCAGGGGGAGCATCAGCCCCAGCATTTT
once,TRBV6-4,TRBD2,TRBJ2-3,CASSDRLAGSYTDTQYF,TGTGCCAGCAGTGACCGACTAGCGGGGTCCTACACAGATACGCAGTATTTT
.,TRBV2,TRBD2,TRBJ2-1,CASSAGRGGYNEQFF,TGTGCCAGCAGTGCCGGGCGGGGGGGGTACAATGAGCAGTTCTTC
.,TRBV7-9,TRBD1,TRBJ2-7,CASSIPGQGYEQYF,TGTGCCAGCAGCATCCCGGGACAGGGCTACGAGCAGTACTTC
.,TRBV7-9,TRBD2,TRBJ2-1,CASRRAGGVNEQFF,TGTGCCAGCAGAAGAGCGGGGGGGGTTAATGAGCAGTTCTTC
once,TRBV7-2,.,TRBJ1-5,CASSGGRGGNQPQHF,TGTGCCAGCAGCGGGGGCAGGGGAGGGAATCAGCCCCAGCATTTT
.,TRBV4-1,.,TRBJ1-2,CASSQGETNYGYTF,TGCGCCAGCAGCCAAGGGGAGACTAACTATGGCTACACCTTC
.,TRBV4-2,TRBD1,TRBJ1-5,CASSLSGQGNQPQHF,TGTGCCAGCAGCCTGTCGGGACAGGGCAATCAGCCCCAGCATTTT
.,TRBV7-2,.,TRBJ1-5,CASSLDGSNQPQHF,TGTGCCAGCAGCTTAGACGGGAGCAATCAGCCCCAGCATTTT
.,TRBV21-1,.,TRBJ2-7,CASSKLGHTIYEQYF,TGTGCCAGCAGCAAGCTGGGGCACACCATCTACGAGCAGTACTTC
.,TRBV7-7,.,TRBJ2-3,CASSPDYSADTQYF,TGTGCTAGCAGCCCGGACTATTCCGCAGATACGCAGTATTTT
.,TRBV15,TRBD1,TRBJ2-1,CATSGRGRGSYNEQFF,TGTGCCACCAGCGGCAGGGGGCGCGGGTCCTACAATGAGCAGTTCTTC
.,TRBV2,.,TRBJ2-3,CASIGIRDTQYF,TGTGCCAGCATCGGGATCAGGGATACGCAGTATTTT
once,TRBV7-3,.,TRBJ1-1,CASTSPGDTEAFF,TGTGCCAGCACCTCTCCAGGGGACACTGAAGCTTTCTTT
once,TRBV5-5,.,TRBJ2-7,CASSQASRTRSYEQYF,TGTGCCAGCAGCCAGGCGAGTAGGACTCGCTCCTACGAGCAGTACTTC
once,TRBV9,TRBD1,TRBJ2-2,CASSVGPGGTGELFF,TGTGCCAGCAGCGTAGGCCCAGGGGGCACCGGGGAGCTGTTTTTT
.,TRBV6-5,.,TRBJ2-2,CASSRGSPNTGELFF,TGTGCCAGCAGTCGAGGATCCCCGAACACCGGGGAGCTGTTTTTT
once,TRBV15,.,TRBJ1-1,CATSRQNTEAFF,TGTGCCACCAGCAGACAGAACACTGAAGCTTTCTTT
.,TRBV30,.,TRBJ1-3,CAWSKDSLSGNTIYF,TGTGCCTGGAGTAAGGACAGCCTCTCTGGAAACACCATATATTTT